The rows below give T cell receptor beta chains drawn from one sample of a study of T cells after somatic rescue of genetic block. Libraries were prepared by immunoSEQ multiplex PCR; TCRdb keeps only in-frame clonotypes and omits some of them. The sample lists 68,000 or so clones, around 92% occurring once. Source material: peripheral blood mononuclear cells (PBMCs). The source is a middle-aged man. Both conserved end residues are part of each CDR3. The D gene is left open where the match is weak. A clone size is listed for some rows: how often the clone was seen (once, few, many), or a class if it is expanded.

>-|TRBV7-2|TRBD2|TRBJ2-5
CASSPRLAGVETQYF
TGTGCCAGCAGCCCTAGACTAGCGGGAGTGGAGACCCAGTACTTC
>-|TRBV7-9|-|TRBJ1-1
CASSLGDSNTEAFF
TGTGCCAGCAGCTTAGGCGACAGCAACACTGAAGCTTTCTTT
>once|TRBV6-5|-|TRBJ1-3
CASSSLGNTIYF
TGTGCCAGCAGTAGCCTTGGAAACACCATATATTTT
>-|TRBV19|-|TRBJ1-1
CASNQRAIKNTEAFF
TGTGCCAGTAACCAAAGGGCCATTAAGAACACTGAAGCTTTCTTT
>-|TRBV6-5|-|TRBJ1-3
CASSPQGSGNTIYF
TGTGCCAGCAGCCCACAGGGCTCTGGAAACACCATATATTTT
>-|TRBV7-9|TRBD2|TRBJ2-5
CASSLPGLAEETQYF
TGTGCCAGCAGCTTACCAGGACTAGCGGAAGAGACCCAGTACTTC
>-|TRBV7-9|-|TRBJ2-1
CASSPRTLNEQFF
TGTGCCAGCAGCCCCAGGACTTTGAATGAGCAGTTCTTC
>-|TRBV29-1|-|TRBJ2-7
CSVELARDAGQYF
TGCAGCGTTGAACTGGCTCGGGACGCGGGGCAGTACTTC
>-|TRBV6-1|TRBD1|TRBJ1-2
CASSGGQGNYGYTF
TGTGCCAGCAGTGGGGGACAGGGGAACTATGGCTACACCTTC
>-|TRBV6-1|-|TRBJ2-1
CASSEVGRKYEQFF
TGTGCCAGCAGTGAAGTTGGACGCAAGTATGAGCAGTTCTTC
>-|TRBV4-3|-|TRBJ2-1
CASSQGDLGSYNEQFF
TGCGCCAGCAGCCAAGGAGACCTAGGCTCCTACAATGAGCAGTTCTTC
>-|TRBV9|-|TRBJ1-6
CASSVEGGARDGSPLHF
TGTGCCAGCAGCGTAGAGGGGGGCGCACGGGACGGCTCACCCCTCCACTTT
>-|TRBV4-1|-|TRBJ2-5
CASSPIRGQGLKTQYF
TGCGCCAGCAGCCCCATTCGGGGGCAGGGGCTGAAGACCCAGTACTTC
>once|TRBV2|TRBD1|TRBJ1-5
CASSGDRDFSNQPQHF
TGTGCCAGCAGTGGGGACAGGGATTTTAGCAATCAGCCCCAGCATTTT
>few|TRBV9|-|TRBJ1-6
CASQPGESGNSPLHF
TGTGCCTCCCAACCGGGCGAGTCCGGTAATTCACCCCTCCACTTT
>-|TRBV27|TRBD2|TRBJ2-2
CASSFFPSGGNTGELFF
TGTGCCAGCAGTTTTTTTCCCAGCGGGGGCAACACCGGGGAGCTGTTTTTT
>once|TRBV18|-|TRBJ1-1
CASSPNTAAGTEAFF
TGTGCCAGCTCACCCAACACCGCGGCGGGAACTGAAGCTTTCTTT
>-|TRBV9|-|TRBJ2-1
CASSVSEIEQFF
TGTGCCAGCAGCGTAAGTGAGATTGAGCAGTTCTTC
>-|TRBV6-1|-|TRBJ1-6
CASILTRVLNSPLHF
TGTGCCAGCATACTGACCCGAGTCTTGAATTCACCCCTCCACTTT
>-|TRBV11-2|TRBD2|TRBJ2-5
CATTRGLAGSQETQYF
TGTGCCACCACAAGGGGTCTAGCGGGATCCCAAGAGACCCAGTACTTC
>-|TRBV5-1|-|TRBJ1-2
CASSDPTGTYNGYTF
TGCGCCAGCAGCGACCCGACGGGAACCTACAATGGCTACACCTTC
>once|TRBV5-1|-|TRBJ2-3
CASRLGSGEDTQYF
TGCGCCAGCAGGCTGGGGTCCGGGGAAGATACGCAGTATTTT
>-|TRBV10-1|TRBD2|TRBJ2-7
CASSDAGGYEQYF
TGCGCCAGCAGTGATGCGGGAGGGTACGAGCAGTACTTC
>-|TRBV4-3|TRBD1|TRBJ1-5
CASSQDLGQGDQPQHF
TGCGCCAGCAGCCAAGATCTAGGACAGGGGGATCAGCCCCAGCATTTT
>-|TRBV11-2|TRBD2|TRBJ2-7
CASRLAGGRYEQYF
TGTGCCAGCAGACTAGCGGGGGGACGATACGAGCAGTACTTC
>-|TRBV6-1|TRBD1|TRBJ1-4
CASRARTGGNEKLFF
TGTGCCAGCAGGGCAAGGACAGGGGGGAATGAAAAACTGTTTTTT
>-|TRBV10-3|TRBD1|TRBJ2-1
CAIRGTGPIYNEQFF
TGTGCCATCAGGGGGACAGGCCCGATTTACAATGAGCAGTTCTTC
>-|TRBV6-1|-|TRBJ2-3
CASSEVFTDTQYF
TGTGCCAGCAGTGAAGTGTTCACAGATACGCAGTATTTT
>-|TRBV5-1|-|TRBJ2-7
CASSLEGEGEQYF
TGCGCCAGCAGCTTGGAGGGAGAGGGCGAGCAGTACTTC
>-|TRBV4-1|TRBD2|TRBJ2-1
CASSQSDAGGHYNEQFF
TGCGCCAGCAGCCAGTCAGACGCGGGAGGACACTACAATGAGCAGTTCTTC
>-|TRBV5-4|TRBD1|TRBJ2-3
CASSPGTGASTDTQYF
TGTGCCAGCAGCCCTGGGACAGGGGCTAGCACAGATACGCAGTATTTT
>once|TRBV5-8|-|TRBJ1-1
CASSLGGAGTEAFF
TGTGCCAGCAGCTTGGGGGGGGCGGGGACTGAAGCTTTCTTT
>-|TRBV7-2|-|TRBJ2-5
CASSSIPGHRQETQYF
TGTGCCAGCAGCTCAATTCCGGGACATAGACAAGAGACCCAGTACTTC
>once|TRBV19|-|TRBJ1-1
CASSRGTKHKNTEAFF
TGTGCCAGTAGTAGAGGGACAAAGCATAAGAACACTGAAGCTTTCTTT
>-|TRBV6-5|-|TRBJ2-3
CATSRGTDTQYF
TGTGCCACTAGTCGGGGGACAGATACGCAGTATTTT
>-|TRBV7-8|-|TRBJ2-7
CASSLTSPNPYEQYF
TGTGCCAGCAGCTTAACGTCACCTAACCCCTACGAGCAGTACTTC
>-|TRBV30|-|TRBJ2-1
CAWSVWGPNEQFF
TGTGCCTGGAGTGTGTGGGGCCCCAATGAGCAGTTCTTC
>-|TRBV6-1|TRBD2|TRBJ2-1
CASTESGGGYNEQFF
TGTGCCAGCACCGAAAGCGGGGGGGGTTACAATGAGCAGTTCTTC
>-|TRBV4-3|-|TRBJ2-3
CASSQAGSSTDTQYF
TGCGCCAGCAGCCAAGCCGGGTCTAGCACAGATACGCAGTATTTT
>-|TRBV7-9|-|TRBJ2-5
CASSETTYQETQYF
TGTGCCAGCAGCGAGACAACGTACCAAGAGACCCAGTACTTC
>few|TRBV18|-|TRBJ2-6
CASPVSGDPGANVLTF
TGTGCCAGCCCTGTCTCGGGGGACCCTGGGGCCAACGTCCTGACTTTC
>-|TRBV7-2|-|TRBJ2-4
CASSLVPPGRNIQYF
TGTGCCAGCAGCTTAGTTCCCCCCGGGCGGAACATTCAGTACTTC
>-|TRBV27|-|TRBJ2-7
CASSPTSIQSYEQYF
TGTGCCAGCAGTCCGACGTCGATTCAGTCCTACGAGCAGTACTTC
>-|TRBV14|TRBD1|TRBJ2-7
CASSHIGTGAYEQYF
TGTGCCAGCAGCCATATCGGGACAGGGGCCTACGAGCAGTACTTC
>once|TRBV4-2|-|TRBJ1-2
CASSQRVTGDYGYTF
TGTGCCAGCAGCCAAAGGGTCACGGGTGACTATGGCTACACCTTC
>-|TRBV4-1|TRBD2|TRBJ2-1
CASSQGRVGRALNEQFF
TGCGCCAGCAGCCAAGGAAGGGTTGGGAGGGCCCTCAATGAGCAGTTCTTC
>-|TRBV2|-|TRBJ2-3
CASSVFQGDTDTQYF
TGTGCCAGCAGCGTCTTCCAGGGAGACACAGATACGCAGTATTTT
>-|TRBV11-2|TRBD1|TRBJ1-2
CASSLISGTGGNYGYTF
TGTGCCAGCAGCTTAATTTCCGGGACAGGGGGAAACTATGGCTACACCTTC
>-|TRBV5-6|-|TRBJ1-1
CASSLVETEAFF
TGTGCCAGCAGCTTGGTGGAGACTGAAGCTTTCTTT
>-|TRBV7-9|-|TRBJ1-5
CASSLTPLGNSNQPQHF
TGTGCCAGCAGCTTAACCCCGCTCGGGAATAGCAATCAGCCCCAGCATTTT
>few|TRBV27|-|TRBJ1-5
CASSYTYNQPQHF
TGTGCCAGCAGTTACACCTACAATCAGCCCCAGCATTTT
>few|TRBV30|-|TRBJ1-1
CAGGTHPNTEAFF
TGTGCCGGGGGGACGCATCCTAACACTGAAGCTTTCTTT
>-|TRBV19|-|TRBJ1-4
CASSMKSRGGKLFF
TGTGCCAGTAGTATGAAGTCCCGTGGTGGGAAACTGTTTTTT